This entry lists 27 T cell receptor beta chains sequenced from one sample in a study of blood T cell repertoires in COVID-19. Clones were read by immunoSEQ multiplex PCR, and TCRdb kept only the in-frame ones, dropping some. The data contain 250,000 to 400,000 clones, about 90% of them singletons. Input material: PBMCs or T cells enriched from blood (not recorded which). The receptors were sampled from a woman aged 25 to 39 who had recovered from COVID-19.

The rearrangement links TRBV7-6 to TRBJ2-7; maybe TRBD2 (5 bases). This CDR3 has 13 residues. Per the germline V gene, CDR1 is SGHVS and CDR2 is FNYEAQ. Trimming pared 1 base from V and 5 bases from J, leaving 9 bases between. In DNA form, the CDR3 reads TGTGCCAGCAGCTTAGGAGGGTTCAACGAGCAGTACTTC. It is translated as CASSLGGFNEQYF. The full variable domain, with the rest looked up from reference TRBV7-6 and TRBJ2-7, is GAGVSQSPRYKVTKRGQDVALRCDPISGHVSLYWYRQALGQGPEFLTYFNYEAQQDKSGLPNDRFSAERPEGSISTLTIQRTEQRDSAMYRCASSLGGFNEQYFGPGTRLTVT.

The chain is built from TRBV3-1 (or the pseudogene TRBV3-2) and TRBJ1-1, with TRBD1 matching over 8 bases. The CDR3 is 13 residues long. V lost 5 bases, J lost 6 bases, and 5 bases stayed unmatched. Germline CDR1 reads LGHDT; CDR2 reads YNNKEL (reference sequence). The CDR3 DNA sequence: TGTGCCAGCAGCGGACAGGGACTGGCTGAAGCTTTCTTT. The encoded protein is CASSGQGLAEAFF.

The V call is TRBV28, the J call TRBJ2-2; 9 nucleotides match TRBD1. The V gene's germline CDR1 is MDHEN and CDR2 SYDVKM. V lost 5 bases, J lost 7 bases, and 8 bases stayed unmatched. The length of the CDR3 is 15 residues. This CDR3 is CASSRAGTGHGELFF. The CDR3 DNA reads TGTGCCAGCAGTAGGGCCGGGACAGGGCACGGGGAGCTGTTTTTT.

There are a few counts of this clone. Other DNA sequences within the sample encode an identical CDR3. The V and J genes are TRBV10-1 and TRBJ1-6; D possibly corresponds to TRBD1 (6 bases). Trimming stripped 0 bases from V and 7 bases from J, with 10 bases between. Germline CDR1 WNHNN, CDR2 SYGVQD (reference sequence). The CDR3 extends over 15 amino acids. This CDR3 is CASSESRTENSPLHF. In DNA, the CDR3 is TGCGCCAGCAGTGAGTCAAGGACAGAGAATTCACCCCTCCACTTT.

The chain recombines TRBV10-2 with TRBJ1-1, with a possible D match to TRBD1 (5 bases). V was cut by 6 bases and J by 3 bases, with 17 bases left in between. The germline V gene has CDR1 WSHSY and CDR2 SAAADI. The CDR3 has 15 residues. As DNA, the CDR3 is TGCGCCAGCAGCCCCAGGGCGTTGGCATACACTGAAGCTTTCTTT. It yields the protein CASSPRALAYTEAFF.

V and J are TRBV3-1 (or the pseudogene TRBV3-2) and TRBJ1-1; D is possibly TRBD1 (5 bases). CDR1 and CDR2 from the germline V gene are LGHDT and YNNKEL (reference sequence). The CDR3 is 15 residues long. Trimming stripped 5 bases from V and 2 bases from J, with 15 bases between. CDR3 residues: CASSSTRQGNTEAFF. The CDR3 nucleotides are TGTGCCAGCAGCTCGACCCGCCAGGGTAACACTGAAGCTTTCTTT.

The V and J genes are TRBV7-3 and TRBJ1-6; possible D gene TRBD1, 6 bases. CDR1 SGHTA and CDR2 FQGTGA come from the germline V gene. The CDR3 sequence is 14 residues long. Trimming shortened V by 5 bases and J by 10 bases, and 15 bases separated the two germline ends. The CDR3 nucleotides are TGTGCCAGCAGCCCCGGGGGGCCGGCGTCACCCCTCCACTTT. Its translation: CASSPGGPASPLHF.

The CDR3 DNA is TGTGCCAGCAGTATGAAGGGGTCCGGGGCCAACGTCCTGACTTTC. Its translation: CASSMKGSGANVLTF. This sequence joins TRBV6-6 and TRBJ2-6, with a tentative D call TRBD1 (5 bases). Germline V CDR1 and CDR2: MNHNY, SVGAGI (reference sequence). The CDR3 runs to 15 residues. The V gene lost 5 bases and the J gene lost 4 bases, with 12 bases spanning the gap.

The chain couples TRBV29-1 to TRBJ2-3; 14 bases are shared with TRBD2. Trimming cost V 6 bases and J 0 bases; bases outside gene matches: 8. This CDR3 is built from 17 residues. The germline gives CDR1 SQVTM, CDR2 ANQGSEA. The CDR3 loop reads CSVVGLAGGLSTDTQYF. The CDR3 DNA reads TGCAGCGTCGTAGGACTAGCGGGGGGCCTTAGCACAGATACGCAGTATTTT.

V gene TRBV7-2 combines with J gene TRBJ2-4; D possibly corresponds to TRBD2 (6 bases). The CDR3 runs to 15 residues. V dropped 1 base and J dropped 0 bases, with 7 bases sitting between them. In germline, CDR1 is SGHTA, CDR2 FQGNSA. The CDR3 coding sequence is TGTGCCAGCAGCTTAGGGGGACTAGCCAAAAACATTCAGTACTTC. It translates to CASSLGGLAKNIQYF.

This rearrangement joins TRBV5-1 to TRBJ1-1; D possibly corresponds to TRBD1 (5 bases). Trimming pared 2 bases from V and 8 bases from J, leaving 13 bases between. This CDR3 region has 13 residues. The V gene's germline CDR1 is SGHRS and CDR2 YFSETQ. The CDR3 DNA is TGCGCCAGCAGCTTCTTCAGGGTTGAGGAAGCTTTCTTT. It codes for CASSFFRVEEAFF.

CDR3: CASRPGQGINSPLHF. In DNA form, the CDR3 reads TGTGCCAGTAGACCCGGACAGGGAATTAATTCACCCCTCCACTTT. This chain links TRBV19 with TRBJ1-6; 8 positions match TRBD1. Trimming cost V 6 bases and J 6 bases; bases outside gene matches: 7. CDR1 and CDR2 (germline): LNHDA, SQIVND (reference sequence). The CDR3 runs to 15 residues.

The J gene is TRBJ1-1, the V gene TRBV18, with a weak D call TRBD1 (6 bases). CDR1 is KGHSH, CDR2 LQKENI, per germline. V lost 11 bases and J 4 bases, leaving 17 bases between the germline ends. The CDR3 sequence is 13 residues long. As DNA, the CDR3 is TGTGCCGCGAAACAGGGTGTTGTCACTGAAGCTTTCTTT. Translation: CAAKQGVVTEAFF.

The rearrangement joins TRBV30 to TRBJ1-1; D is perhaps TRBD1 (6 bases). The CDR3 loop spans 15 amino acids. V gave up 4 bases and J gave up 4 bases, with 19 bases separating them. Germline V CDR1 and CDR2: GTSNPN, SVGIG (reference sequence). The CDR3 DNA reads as TGTGCCTGGACTCTTGGGGGGGCTAGGGGCACTGAAGCTTTCTTT. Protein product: CAWTLGGARGTEAFF.

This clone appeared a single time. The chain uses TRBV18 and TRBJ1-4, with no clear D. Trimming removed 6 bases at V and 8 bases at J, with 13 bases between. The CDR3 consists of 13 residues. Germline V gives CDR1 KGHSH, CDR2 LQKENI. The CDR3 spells CASSPGRYEKLFF. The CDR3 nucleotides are TGTGCCAGCTCCCCGGGTCGGTACGAAAAACTGTTTTTT.

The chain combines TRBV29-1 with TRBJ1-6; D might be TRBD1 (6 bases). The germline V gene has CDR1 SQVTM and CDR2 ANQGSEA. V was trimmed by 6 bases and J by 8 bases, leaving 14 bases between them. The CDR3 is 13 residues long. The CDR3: CSVSRTEDSPLHF. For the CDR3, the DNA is TGCAGCGTCTCCAGGACAGAGGATTCACCCCTCCACTTT.

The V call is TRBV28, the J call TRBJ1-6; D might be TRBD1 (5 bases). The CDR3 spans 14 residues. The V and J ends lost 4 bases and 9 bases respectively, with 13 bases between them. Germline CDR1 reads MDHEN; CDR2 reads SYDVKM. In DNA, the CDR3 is TGTGCCAGCAGTTCCCCAGGGTCCGGTTCACCCCTCCACTTT. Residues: CASSSPGSGSPLHF.

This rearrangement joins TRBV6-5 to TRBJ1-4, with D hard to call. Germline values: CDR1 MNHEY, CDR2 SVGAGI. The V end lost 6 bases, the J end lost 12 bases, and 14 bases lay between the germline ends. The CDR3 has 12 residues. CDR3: CASSPERGQLFF. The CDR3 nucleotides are TGTGCCAGCAGCCCAGAAAGAGGTCAACTGTTTTTT.

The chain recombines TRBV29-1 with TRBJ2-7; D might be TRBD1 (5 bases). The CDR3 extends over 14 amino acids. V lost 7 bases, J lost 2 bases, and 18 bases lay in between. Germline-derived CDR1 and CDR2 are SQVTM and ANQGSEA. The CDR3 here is CSAQTFQGAYEQYF. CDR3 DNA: TGCAGCGCTCAGACTTTTCAGGGTGCCTACGAGCAGTACTTC.

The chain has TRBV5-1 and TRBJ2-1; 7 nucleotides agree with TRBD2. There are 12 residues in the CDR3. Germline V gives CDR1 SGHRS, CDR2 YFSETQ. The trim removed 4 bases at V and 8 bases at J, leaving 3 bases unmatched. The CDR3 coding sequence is TGCGCCAGCAGCCCGACTAGCTATGAGCAGTTCTTC. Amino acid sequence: CASSPTSYEQFF.

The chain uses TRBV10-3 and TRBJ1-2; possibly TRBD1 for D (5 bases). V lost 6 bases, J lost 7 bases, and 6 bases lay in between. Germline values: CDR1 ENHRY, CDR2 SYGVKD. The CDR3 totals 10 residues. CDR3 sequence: CAIRGLGYTF. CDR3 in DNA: TGTGCCATCAGGGGGCTTGGCTACACCTTC.

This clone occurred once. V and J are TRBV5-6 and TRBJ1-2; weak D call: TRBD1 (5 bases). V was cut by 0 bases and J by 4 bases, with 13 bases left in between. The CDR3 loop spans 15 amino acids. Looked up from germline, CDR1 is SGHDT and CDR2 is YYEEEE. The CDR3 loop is CASSLAATGAYGYTF. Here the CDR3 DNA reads TGTGCCAGCAGCTTGGCGGCAACAGGTGCCTATGGCTACACCTTC.

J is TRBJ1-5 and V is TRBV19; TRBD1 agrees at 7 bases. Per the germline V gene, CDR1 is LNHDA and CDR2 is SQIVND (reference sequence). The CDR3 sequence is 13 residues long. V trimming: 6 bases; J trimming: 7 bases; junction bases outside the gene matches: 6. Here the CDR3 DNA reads TGTGCCAGTAGCCAGGGGGTACGGCAGCCCCAGCATTTT. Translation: CASSQGVRQPQHF. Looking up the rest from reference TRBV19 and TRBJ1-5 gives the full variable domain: DGGITQSPKYLFRKEGQNVTLSCEQNLNHDAMYWYRQDPGQGLRLIYYSQIVNDFQKGDIAEGYSVSREKKESFPLTVTSAQKNPTAFYLCASSQGVRQPQHFGDGTRLSIL.

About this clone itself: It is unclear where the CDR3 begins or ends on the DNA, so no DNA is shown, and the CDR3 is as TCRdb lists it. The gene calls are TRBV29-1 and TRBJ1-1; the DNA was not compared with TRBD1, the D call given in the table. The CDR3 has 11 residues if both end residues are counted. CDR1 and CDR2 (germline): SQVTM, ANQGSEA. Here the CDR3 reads CSVVGQGATFF.

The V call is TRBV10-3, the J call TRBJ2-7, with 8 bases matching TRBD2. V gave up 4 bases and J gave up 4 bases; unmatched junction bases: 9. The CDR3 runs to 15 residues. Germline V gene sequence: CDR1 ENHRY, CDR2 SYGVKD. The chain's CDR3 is CAISGPTGGLYEQYF. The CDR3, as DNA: TGTGCCATCAGTGGCCCAACGGGAGGGTTGTACGAGCAGTACTTC.

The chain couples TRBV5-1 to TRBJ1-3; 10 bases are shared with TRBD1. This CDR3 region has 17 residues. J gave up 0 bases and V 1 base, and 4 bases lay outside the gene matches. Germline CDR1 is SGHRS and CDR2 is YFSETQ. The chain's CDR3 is CASSLTGQGGSGNTIYF. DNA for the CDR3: TGCGCCAGCAGCTTGACCGGACAGGGGGGCTCTGGAAACACCATATATTTT.

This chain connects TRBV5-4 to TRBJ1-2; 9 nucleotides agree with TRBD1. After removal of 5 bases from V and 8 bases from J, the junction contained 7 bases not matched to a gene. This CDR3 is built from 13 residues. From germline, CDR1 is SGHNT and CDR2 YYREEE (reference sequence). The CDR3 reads CASSPRQGDGYTF. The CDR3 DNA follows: TGTGCCAGCAGTCCAAGACAGGGGGACGGCTACACCTTC.